The T cell receptor beta chain under discussion was sequenced for a study of blood T cell repertoires in COVID-19. The CDR3 runs to 15 residues. V lost 2 bases to trimming and J lost 0 bases, with 8 bases between them. Germline lookup yields CDR1 LGHDT and CDR2 YNNKEL (reference sequence). Here immunoSEQ multiplex PCR was the method, and the copy in TCRdb shows in-frame clones only, minus some. The data hold a few hundred thousand clones, with about 90% observed a single time. Material: peripheral blood. This chain connects TRBV3-1 (or the pseudogene TRBV3-2) to TRBJ1-3; unclear D gene. This TCR came from a woman aged 60-75 years with COVID-19, enrolled during active disease. The CDR3 nucleotides read TGTGCCAGCAGCCAAAGGGAGTTCTCTGGAAACACCATATATTTT. Its protein product is CASSQREFSGNTIYF.